One TCR beta chain is described in this entry. What it binds is not known. Assay used: immunoSEQ multiplex PCR; TCRdb lists only in-frame clones, some missing. The data hold tens of thousands of clones, with approximately 84% observed a single time. This record belongs to a study of PD-1 blockade in mismatch repair-deficient tumors. Study conclusions and caveats: Tumor-resident clones, often undetectable pretreatment in blood, expanded then contracted after pembrolizumab.

TCR sequencing covered a few patients who responded to pembrolizumab. Trimming cost V 4 bases and J 4 bases, with 10 bases left between them. This CDR3 spans 13 amino acids. CDR1 and CDR2 from the germline V gene are SEHNR and FQNEAQ (reference sequence). The sequencing here drew on PBMCs, taken before pembrolizumab treatment. This clonotype was sampled from an adult with mismatch repair-deficient cancer. The rearrangement joins TRBV7-9 to TRBJ1-1; D is undetermined. CDR3 region: CASSSGLLTEAFF. CDR3 nucleotide sequence: TGTGCCAGCAGCTCAGGACTGCTCACTGAAGCTTTCTTT.